These 14 T cell receptor beta chains were all obtained from the same sample, sequenced in a study of T cell responses to AZD1222 COVID-19 vaccine listed by TCRdb under 2021. The time point label, as the study defines it: baseline before first vaccination. The library was generated by the immunoSEQ multiplex PCR assay. The source is immuneACCESS, and TCRdb retained only in-frame sequences with V and J called. Part of the clones is not carried over; for the studies checked, unresolved V genes explain less than half of this, and the remainder is unexplained. The sample table shows about 87,000 clones, and roughly 90% are seen once. Of the sample, about 8.4% is held by the ten largest clones. Material: peripheral blood, obtained on day 0 of AZD1222 vaccination. The receptors here all came from an adult in good health.

V usage is TRBV3-1 (or the pseudogene TRBV3-2) and J usage is TRBJ2-7; D might be TRBD2 (5 bases). Germline V gives CDR1 LGHDT, CDR2 YNNKEL (reference sequence). The CDR3 length is 14 residues. The V and J ends lost 4 bases and 0 bases respectively, with 10 bases between them. CDR3 sequence (DNA): TGTGCCAGCAGCCCAAATCGGGACTCCTACGAGCAGTACTTC. The encoded protein is CASSPNRDSYEQYF.

The table lists this clone with a count of one. This chain links TRBV10-3 with TRBJ2-5; weak D call: TRBD1 (6 bases). Between the trimmed V and J ends, which lost 5 bases and 2 bases, there was a span of 15 bases. Germline assignment: CDR1 ENHRY and CDR2 SYGVKD. The CDR3 length is 15 residues. The CDR3 DNA reads as TGTGCCATCAGTAAGACCGGGACACCACAAGAGACCCAGTACTTC. This codes for CAISKTGTPQETQYF.

J is TRBJ2-5 and V is TRBV27; D is perhaps TRBD1 (5 bases). Germline V gives CDR1 MNHEY, CDR2 SMNVEV (reference sequence). There are 14 residues in the CDR3. The V end was cut by 5 bases, the J end by 5 bases, with 15 bases between. The chain's CDR3 is CASSQNTGRETQYF. CDR3 DNA sequence: TGTGCCAGCAGTCAGAATACAGGACGGGAGACCCAGTACTTC.

The rearrangement uses TRBV7-9 and TRBJ2-3; 12 bases align to TRBD2. This CDR3 spans 16 amino acids. Germline-derived CDR1 and CDR2 are SEHNR and FQNEAQ (reference sequence). The trim removed 5 bases at V and 4 bases at J, leaving 7 bases unmatched. CDR3 sequence reads: CASSPGLAGLPDTQYF. The CDR3 coding sequence is TGTGCCAGCAGCCCCGGACTAGCGGGGTTACCAGATACGCAGTATTTT. Combining the CDR3 with reference TRBV7-9 and TRBJ2-3 gives the whole variable domain DTGVSQNPRHKITKRGQNVTFRCDPISEHNRLYWYRQTLGQGPEFLTYFQNEAQLEKSRLLSDRFSAERPKGSFSTLEIQRTEQGDSAMYLCASSPGLAGLPDTQYFGPGTRLTVL.

The V gene is TRBV3-1 (or the pseudogene TRBV3-2), the J gene TRBJ1-1, with D perhaps matching TRBD1 (6 bases). Germline CDR1 and CDR2: LGHDT and YNNKEL (reference sequence). V lost 8 bases to trimming and J lost 0 bases, with 7 bases between them. This CDR3 has 12 residues. The DNA of the CDR3 is TGTGCCAGCGGACAGCTGAACACTGAAGCTTTCTTT. Translating it yields CASGQLNTEAFF.

V usage is TRBV10-3 and J usage is TRBJ1-1, with a tentative D call TRBD1 (6 bases). V was trimmed by 8 bases and J by 3 bases, leaving 13 bases between them. The CDR3 spans 13 residues. CDR1 and CDR2 (germline): ENHRY, SYGVKD. In nucleotides, the CDR3 is TGTGCCATCGGTCGGGACACGGACACTGAAGCTTTCTTT. It is translated as CAIGRDTDTEAFF.

V is TRBV6-6 and J is TRBJ2-1, with D hard to call. Trimming shortened V by 2 bases and J by 9 bases, and 8 bases separated the two germline ends. CDR3 length: 12 amino acids. Germline assignment: CDR1 MNHNY and CDR2 SVGAGI (reference sequence). CDR3 loop: CASSYKRSEQFF. DNA for the CDR3: TGTGCCAGCAGTTACAAAAGATCTGAGCAGTTCTTC.

This chain links TRBV12-3 or TRBV12-4 with TRBJ1-1; D gene uncertain. Trimming cost V 6 bases and J 11 bases, with 7 bases left between them. The CDR3 sequence is 9 residues long. DNA for the CDR3: TGTGCCAGCAGCCAAACGGCTTTCTTT. Encoded protein: CASSQTAFF.

J is TRBJ2-1 and V is TRBV5-1, with TRBD2 matching 11 bases. V dropped 0 bases and J dropped 9; count of bases not matched to a gene: 5. The germline V gene has CDR1 SGHRS and CDR2 YFSETQ. The CDR3 runs 15 residues. CDR3 sequence: CASSLALAGGSEQFF. CDR3 nucleotide sequence: TGCGCCAGCAGCTTGGCTCTAGCGGGGGGAAGTGAGCAGTTCTTC.

The chain is built from TRBV7-8 and TRBJ1-1; a weak D match, TRBD1 (5 bases). Germline loops: CDR1 SGHVS, CDR2 FQNEAQ. The ends were cut back, 1 base at V and 0 bases at J, with 15 bases in the middle. This CDR3 contains 17 residues. The CDR3 coding sequence is TGTGCCAGCAGCTTAGTACCGGGGACGACACTGAACACTGAAGCTTTCTTT. It is translated as CASSLVPGTTLNTEAFF.

This sequence joins TRBV11-2 and TRBJ2-7; D may be TRBD1 (5 bases). CDR3 size: 15 residues. V lost 1 base to trimming and J lost 4 bases, with 14 bases between them. Germline CDR1 and CDR2: SGHAT and FQNNGV. The chain's CDR3 is CASSLGRQSLYEQYF. The CDR3 DNA reads as TGTGCCAGCAGCTTAGGGCGACAGAGCCTTTACGAGCAGTACTTC.

This chain connects TRBV19 to TRBJ2-2; 8 bases map to TRBD1. The V segment lost 3 bases and the J segment 5 bases; nucleotides outside the gene matches: 11. The CDR3 contains 17 residues. Germline CDR1 and CDR2: LNHDA and SQIVND (reference sequence). CDR3 residues: CASSMLRQGAWTGELFF. The DNA of the CDR3 is TGTGCCAGTAGTATGCTTCGGCAGGGGGCGTGGACCGGGGAGCTGTTTTTT.

A few counts support this clone. V usage is TRBV7-9 and J usage is TRBJ1-3; D is unresolved. The CDR3 totals 14 residues. Trimming stripped 1 base from V and 0 bases from J, with 4 bases between. Germline CDR1 and CDR2: SEHNR and FQNEAQ (reference sequence). This CDR3 is CASSLVVSGNTIYF. The DNA of the CDR3 is TGTGCCAGCAGCTTAGTCGTCTCTGGAAACACCATATATTTT.

The table lists this clone with a count of one. CDR3 nucleotides: TGTGCCAGCAGCCTGGACAGGGGGAACCAAGAGACCCAGTACTTC. It encodes CASSLDRGNQETQYF. V is TRBV13 and J is TRBJ2-5; 10 bases are a match to TRBD1. The CDR3 runs to 15 residues. Per germline, CDR1 PRHDT and CDR2 FYEKMQ (reference sequence). J lost 0 bases, V lost 5 bases, and 3 bases had no gene match. Supplemented by reference TRBV13 and TRBJ2-5, the full variable domain reads AAGVIQSPRHLIKEKRETATLKCYPIPRHDTVYWYQQGPGQDPQFLISFYEKMQSDKGSIPDRFSAQQFSDYHSELNMSSLELGDSALYFCASSLDRGNQETQYFGPGTRLLVL.